The clone carrying this T cell receptor beta chain was picked up one time. Germline values: CDR1 MNHEY, CDR2 SVGAGI. This CDR3 is 14 amino acids long. V trimming: 4 bases; J trimming: 8 bases; junction bases outside the gene matches: 8. The method was immunoSEQ multiplex PCR; TCRdb's version includes in-frame clones alone and lacks a portion of them. Of around 53,000 clones in the sample, over 75% were seen once. The data originate from a study of PD-L1 blockade in urothelial cancer. Study at large: Blood was evaluated 3 weeks (second dose) and 6 weeks after therapy began.

The V gene is TRBV6-5, the J gene TRBJ1-2, with 9 nucleotides matching TRBD1. This receptor was taken from a man aged 35-49 years with urothelial cancer. Sample: PBMCs, taken around atezolizumab (anti-PD-L1) treatment. CDR3 in amino acids: CASSFNRGPAGYTF. The CDR3 DNA follows: TGTGCCAGCAGTTTTAACAGGGGGCCGGCGGGCTACACCTTC.